These T cell receptor beta chains were read from a single sample in a study of cytomegalovirus exposure and HLA in healthy donors. Clones were read by immunoSEQ multiplex PCR, and TCRdb kept only the in-frame ones, dropping some. The sample contains about 57,000 clones, roughly four fifths of which appear only once. Sequencing was done on a sample of PBMCs. Source of these receptors: a man aged 30-40 years in good health and CMV-seronegative. CDR3s leave out the opening cysteine and the closing phenylalanine or tryptophan. A D gene is named only where the DNA matches it firmly.

j_gene: TRBJ2-7; v_gene: TRBV7-9; d_gene: .; CDR3aa: SSSLAQVPPAEQY
j_gene: TRBJ2-2; v_gene: TRBV29-1; d_gene: .; CDR3aa: SVDSRTNTGELF
j_gene: TRBJ2-7; v_gene: TRBV5-8; d_gene: .; CDR3aa: ASSFPTYYEQY
j_gene: TRBJ1-2; v_gene: TRBV11-2; d_gene: TRBD1; CDR3aa: ASSLDLEPGQGVYGYT
j_gene: TRBJ2-2; v_gene: TRBV7-9; d_gene: TRBD1; CDR3aa: SSSSMGQLDTGELF
j_gene: TRBJ2-2; v_gene: TRBV7-3; d_gene: .; CDR3aa: ASSLTGQTNTGELF
j_gene: TRBJ1-3; v_gene: TRBV5-6; d_gene: .; CDR3aa: ASSLGDGGTGNTIY
j_gene: .; v_gene: TRBV5-6; d_gene: TRBD2; CDR3aa: ASSSPFGRGGPGVGELF
j_gene: TRBJ2-5; v_gene: TRBV6-4; d_gene: .; CDR3aa: ASSEIQGGTQY
j_gene: TRBJ2-7; v_gene: TRBV7-9; d_gene: TRBD1; CDR3aa: ASSRTGGSYEQY
j_gene: TRBJ2-1; v_gene: TRBV7-2; d_gene: TRBD1; CDR3aa: ASSLGGQGKRNEQF
j_gene: TRBJ1-1; v_gene: TRBV7-9; d_gene: TRBD1; CDR3aa: ASSPGDRRETEAF
j_gene: TRBJ2-5; v_gene: TRBV7-8; d_gene: .; CDR3aa: ASSSQRVRRGPVPETQY
j_gene: TRBJ2-7; v_gene: TRBV5-1; d_gene: .; CDR3aa: ASSKTGELRYEQY
j_gene: TRBJ2-7; v_gene: TRBV9; d_gene: TRBD2; CDR3aa: ASSVGTSGTYEQY
j_gene: TRBJ2-5; v_gene: TRBV29-1; d_gene: .; CDR3aa: SVGWRFKGETQY
j_gene: TRBJ2-7; v_gene: TRBV14; d_gene: TRBD1; CDR3aa: ASSQSLTGYGSYEQY
j_gene: TRBJ2-3; v_gene: TRBV10-1; d_gene: TRBD2; CDR3aa: ASGEETSGGPTDTQY
j_gene: .; v_gene: TRBV6-1; d_gene: TRBD1; CDR3aa: ASSEWGRGLYEQY
j_gene: TRBJ2-1; v_gene: TRBV19; d_gene: TRBD1; CDR3aa: ASSVGPGGVKQF
j_gene: TRBJ2-6; v_gene: TRBV9; d_gene: TRBD2; CDR3aa: ASSEVGGSGANVLT
j_gene: TRBJ2-1; v_gene: TRBV4-3; d_gene: .; CDR3aa: ASSQVGADNEQF
j_gene: TRBJ1-1; v_gene: TRBV25-1; d_gene: .; CDR3aa: ASSEWGKNTEAF
j_gene: TRBJ2-2; v_gene: TRBV28; d_gene: .; CDR3aa: ASSSPGQNTGELF
j_gene: TRBJ2-5; v_gene: TRBV11-3; d_gene: TRBD1; CDR3aa: ASSLVDRGEETQY
j_gene: TRBJ2-1; v_gene: TRBV5-1; d_gene: .; CDR3aa: ASSLGGRDRNEQF
j_gene: .; v_gene: TRBV19; d_gene: .; CDR3aa: ASSMGYEQY
j_gene: TRBJ2-2; v_gene: TRBV6-5; d_gene: .; CDR3aa: ATTSQGNTGELF
j_gene: TRBJ2-4; v_gene: TRBV25-1; d_gene: .; CDR3aa: ASSDLAKNIQY
j_gene: TRBJ1-2; v_gene: TRBV23-1; d_gene: TRBD1; CDR3aa: ASSQNRDRVNGYT
j_gene: TRBJ1-4; v_gene: TRBV5-6; d_gene: TRBD1; CDR3aa: ASSLGAQGADEKLF
j_gene: TRBJ1-4; v_gene: TRBV6-7; d_gene: .; CDR3aa: ASSSRGGGQTNEKLF
j_gene: TRBJ2-3; v_gene: TRBV4-3; d_gene: TRBD2; CDR3aa: ASSSTGAGATDTQY
j_gene: TRBJ1-2; v_gene: TRBV23-1; d_gene: TRBD1; CDR3aa: ASSQSEGAEFYGYT
j_gene: TRBJ2-7; v_gene: TRBV4-3; d_gene: TRBD2; CDR3aa: ASSQDESGLGSYEQY
j_gene: TRBJ2-1; v_gene: TRBV11-2; d_gene: TRBD1; CDR3aa: ASSFQGALKF
j_gene: TRBJ2-5; v_gene: TRBV7-9; d_gene: TRBD2; CDR3aa: ASSLMLAGGETQY
j_gene: TRBJ2-7; v_gene: TRBV9; d_gene: TRBD1; CDR3aa: ASSGTGGSYEQY
j_gene: TRBJ2-3; v_gene: TRBV18; d_gene: TRBD2; CDR3aa: ASSPGLLAGAGDTQY
j_gene: TRBJ2-3; v_gene: TRBV6-1; d_gene: TRBD2; CDR3aa: ASSDLAGAGTDTQY
j_gene: TRBJ2-7; v_gene: TRBV7-9; d_gene: TRBD1; CDR3aa: ASSLAGTGPYEQY
j_gene: TRBJ2-7; v_gene: TRBV6-6; d_gene: .; CDR3aa: ASRTGRYEQY
j_gene: .; v_gene: TRBV6-5; d_gene: .; CDR3aa: ASSPTGNQYYEQY
j_gene: TRBJ1-1; v_gene: TRBV5-4; d_gene: .; CDR3aa: ASSSRQASNTEAF
j_gene: TRBJ1-1; v_gene: TRBV10-3; d_gene: .; CDR3aa: AISPRAGSTEAF
j_gene: TRBJ2-1; v_gene: TRBV7-7; d_gene: TRBD2; CDR3aa: ASSPEAGGPWNEQF
j_gene: TRBJ1-5; v_gene: TRBV29-1; d_gene: .; CDR3aa: SVEGGTNQPQH
j_gene: TRBJ2-1; v_gene: TRBV11-3; d_gene: .; CDR3aa: ASSSRRGRTHNEQF
j_gene: TRBJ2-7; v_gene: TRBV18; d_gene: .; CDR3aa: ASSAYREPYEQY
j_gene: TRBJ2-5; v_gene: TRBV30; d_gene: .; CDR3aa: AWSVRVPQETQY